This record concerns one T cell receptor beta chain sequence. The data belong to a study of PD-1 blockade in mismatch repair-deficient tumors. All patients were mismatch repair deficient, assessed by either PCR or immunohistochemistry. This CDR3 is built from 14 residues. V lost 6 bases to trimming and J lost 4 bases; unmatched junction nucleotides: 4. Germline CDR1 reads MDHEN; CDR2 reads SYDVKM. Profiled with immunoSEQ multiplex PCR; TCRdb holds only in-frame clones, not every one. The table includes 100,000 to 150,000 clones, about 86% detected once. The specimen was peripheral blood, collected 44 weeks after starting pembrolizumab. The receptor was isolated from an adult with mismatch repair-deficient cancer. This sequence joins TRBV28 and TRBJ2-5; 11 bases agree with TRBD2. The CDR3 DNA reads as TGTGCCAGCAGACCCGGACTAGCGGGAGAGACCCAGTACTTC. It translates to CASRPGLAGETQYF.